This TCR beta chain was identified in a study of shared clonotypes between healthy human individuals. The V and J ends lost 4 bases and 2 bases respectively, with 13 bases between them. The germline CDR1 and CDR2 sequences are SGHRS and YFSETQ. This CDR3 comprises 14 residues. Assay: immunoSEQ multiplex PCR; the TCRdb copy retains only in-frame clones and omits some. The table shows roughly 500,000 clones, with about 85% occurring only once. The sequencing sample was made of PBMCs. This TCR came from a woman aged 40-49 years in good health. Some clones in this sample may be carry-over from other donors' samples. The V and J genes are TRBV5-1 and TRBJ2-7; weak D call: TRBD2 (5 bases). The CDR3 coding sequence is TGCGCCAGCAGCCCGGGATTACCCCCCTACGAGCAGTACTTC. It is translated as CASSPGLPPYEQYF.